Given below is one T cell receptor (beta chain) in context. CDR1 is SGHNT and CDR2 is YENEEA in the germline V gene. The CDR3 is made up of 12 amino acids. J gave up 6 bases and V 6 bases, and 3 bases lay outside the gene matches. As handled by the study authors: For nucleated cells, counts were estimated from reference gene primer amplification. Sequencing used immunoSEQ multiplex PCR; TCRdb keeps in-frame clones, though not all of them. That table is the source of V, J and clone size, and D and trimming were worked out from the DNA. The table includes roughly 140,000 clones, 87% detected once. The sample comes from a study of blood T cell repertoires in COVID-19. Study as a whole: The United States, Italy and Spain provided the acute and convalescent COVID-19 samples. Sources were T cells, B-cell-depleted T cells, or PBMCs; the material itself was cDNA or gDNA.

This chain uses TRBV11-3 with TRBJ1-1; TRBD1 agrees at 8 bases. The TCR comes from a woman in her thirties or forties with acute or convalescent COVID-19. Material for sequencing was peripheral blood. CDR3 nucleotide sequence: TGTGCCAGCAGTATACAGGGGGCTGAAGCTTTCTTT. Its translation: CASSIQGAEAFF.